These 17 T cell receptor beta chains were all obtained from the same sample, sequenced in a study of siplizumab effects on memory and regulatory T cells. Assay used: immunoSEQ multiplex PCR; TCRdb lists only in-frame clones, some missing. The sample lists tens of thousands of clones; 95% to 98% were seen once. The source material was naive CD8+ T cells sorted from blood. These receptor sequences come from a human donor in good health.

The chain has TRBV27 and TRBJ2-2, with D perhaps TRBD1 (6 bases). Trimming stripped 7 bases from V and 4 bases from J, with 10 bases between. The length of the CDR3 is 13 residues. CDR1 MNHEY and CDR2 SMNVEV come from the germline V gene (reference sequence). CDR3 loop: CASTRGGTGELFF. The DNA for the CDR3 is TGTGCCAGCACCCGAGGGGGCACCGGGGAGCTGTTTTTT.

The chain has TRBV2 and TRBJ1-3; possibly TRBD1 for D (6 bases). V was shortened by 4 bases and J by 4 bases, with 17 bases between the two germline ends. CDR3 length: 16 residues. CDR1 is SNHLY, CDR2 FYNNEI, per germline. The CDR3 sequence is CASSVTGSSSGNTIYF. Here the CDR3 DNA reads TGTGCCAGCAGTGTAACAGGGTCCTCAAGCGGAAACACCATATATTTT. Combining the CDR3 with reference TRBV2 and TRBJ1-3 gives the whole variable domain EPEVTQTPSHQVTQMGQEVILRCVPISNHLYFYWYRQILGQKVEFLVSFYNNEISEKSEIFDDQFSVERPDGSNFTLKIRSTKLEDSAMYFCASSVTGSSSGNTIYFGEGSWLTVV.

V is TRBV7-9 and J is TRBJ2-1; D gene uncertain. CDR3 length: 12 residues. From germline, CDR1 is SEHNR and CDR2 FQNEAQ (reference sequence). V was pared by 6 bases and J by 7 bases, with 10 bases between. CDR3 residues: CASSSSMNEQFF. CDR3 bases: TGTGCCAGCAGTTCCAGCATGAATGAGCAGTTCTTC.

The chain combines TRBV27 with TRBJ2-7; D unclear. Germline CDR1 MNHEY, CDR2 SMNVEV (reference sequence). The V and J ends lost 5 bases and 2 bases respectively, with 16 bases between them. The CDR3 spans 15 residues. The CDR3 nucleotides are TGTGCCAGCAGTACCTTCACCGGACGGACCTACGAGCAGTACTTC. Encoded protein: CASSTFTGRTYEQYF.

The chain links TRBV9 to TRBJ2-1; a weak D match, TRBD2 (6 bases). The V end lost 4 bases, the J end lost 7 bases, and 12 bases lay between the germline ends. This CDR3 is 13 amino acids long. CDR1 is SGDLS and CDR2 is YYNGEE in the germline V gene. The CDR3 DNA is TGTGCCAGCAGCATCGGGAGCGGGAATGAGCAGTTCTTC. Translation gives CASSIGSGNEQFF. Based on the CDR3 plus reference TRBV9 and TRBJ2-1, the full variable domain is DSGVTQTPKHLITATGQRVTLRCSPRSGDLSVYWYQQSLDQGLQFLIQYYNGEERAKGNILERFSAQQFPDLHSELNLSSLELGDSALYFCASSIGSGNEQFFGPGTRLTVL.

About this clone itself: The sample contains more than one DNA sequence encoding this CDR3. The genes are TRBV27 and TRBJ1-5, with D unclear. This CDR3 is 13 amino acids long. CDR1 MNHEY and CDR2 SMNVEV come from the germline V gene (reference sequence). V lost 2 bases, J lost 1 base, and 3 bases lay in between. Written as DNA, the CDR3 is TGTGCCAGCAGTTTAGGCAGCAATCAGCCCCAGCATTTT. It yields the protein CASSLGSNQPQHF.

The CDR3 nucleotides read TGTGCCAGCAGCTTATGGGACTCTCTCTCCAATGAGCAGTTCTTC. Amino acids: CASSLWDSLSNEQFF. V gene TRBV11-3 combines with J gene TRBJ2-1; perhaps TRBD2 as D (6 bases). V gave up 2 bases and J gave up 6 bases, with 14 bases separating them. CDR1 and CDR2 (germline): SGHNT, YENEEA. The CDR3 runs 15 residues. Using reference TRBV11-3 and TRBJ2-1 for the parts outside the CDR3, the full variable domain is EAGVVQSPRYKIIEKKQPVAFWCNPISGHNTLYWYLQNLGQGPELLIRYENEEAVDDSQLPKDRFSAERLKGVDSTLKIQPAELGDSAVYLCASSLWDSLSNEQFFGPGTRLTVL.

CDR3 protein: CASMGQSPYEQYF. CDR3 bases: TGTGCCAGCATGGGACAGTCACCTTACGAGCAGTACTTC. J is TRBJ2-7 and V is TRBV2; the match to TRBD1 covers 7 bases. The CDR3 covers 13 residues. Germline trimming cut 7 bases from V and 4 bases from J; bases unmatched to any gene: 7. Germline values: CDR1 SNHLY, CDR2 FYNNEI.

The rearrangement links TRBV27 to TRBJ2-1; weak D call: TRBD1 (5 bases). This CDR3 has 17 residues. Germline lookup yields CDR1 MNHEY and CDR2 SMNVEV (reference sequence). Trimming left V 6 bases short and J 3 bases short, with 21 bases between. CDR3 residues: CASRASPGSAGYNEQFF. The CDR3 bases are TGTGCCAGCAGGGCATCTCCAGGGTCTGCTGGCTACAATGAGCAGTTCTTC.

The CDR3 region is CAIRDRDLVAFF. CDR3 coding DNA: TGTGCCATCAGGGACAGAGACCTCGTAGCTTTCTTT. The chain joins TRBV10-3 to TRBJ1-1, with a weak D call TRBD1 (6 bases). CDR3 length equals 12 residues. The ends were cut back, 6 bases at V and 10 bases at J, with 15 bases in the middle. CDR1 and CDR2 from the germline V gene are ENHRY and SYGVKD.

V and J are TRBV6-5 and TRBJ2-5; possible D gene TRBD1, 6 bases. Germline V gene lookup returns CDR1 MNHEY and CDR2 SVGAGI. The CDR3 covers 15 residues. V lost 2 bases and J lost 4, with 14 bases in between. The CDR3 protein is CASSYAEQGIETQYF. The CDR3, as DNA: TGTGCCAGCAGTTACGCCGAGCAGGGGATAGAGACCCAGTACTTC.

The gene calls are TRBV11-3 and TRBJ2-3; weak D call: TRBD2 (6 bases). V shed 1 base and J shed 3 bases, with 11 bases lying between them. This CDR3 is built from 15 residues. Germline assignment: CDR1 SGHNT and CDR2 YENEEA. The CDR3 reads CASSLVSGPTDTQYF. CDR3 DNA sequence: TGTGCCAGCAGCTTAGTTAGCGGTCCGACAGATACGCAGTATTTT.

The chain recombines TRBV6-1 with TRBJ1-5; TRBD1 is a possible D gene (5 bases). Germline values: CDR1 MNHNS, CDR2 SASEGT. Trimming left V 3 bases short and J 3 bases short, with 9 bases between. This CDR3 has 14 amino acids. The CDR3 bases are TGTGCCAGCAGTGAGCGGGGCTACAATCAGCCCCAGCATTTT. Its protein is CASSERGYNQPQHF.

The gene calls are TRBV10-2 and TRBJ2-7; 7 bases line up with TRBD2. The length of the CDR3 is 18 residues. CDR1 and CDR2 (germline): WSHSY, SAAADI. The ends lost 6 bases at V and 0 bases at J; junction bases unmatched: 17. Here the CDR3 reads CASSNPTGGAGTSYEQYF. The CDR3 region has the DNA TGCGCCAGCAGCAACCCTACGGGAGGAGCGGGGACCTCCTACGAGCAGTACTTC.

The CDR3 region has the DNA TGTGCCAGCAGTTTATCCCCGGACCACAATGAGCAGTTCTTC. Translated, it gives CASSLSPDHNEQFF. The V and J genes are TRBV27 and TRBJ2-1; no definite D call. Germline V lookup: CDR1 MNHEY, CDR2 SMNVEV (reference sequence). The CDR3 is 14 residues long. Trimming cost V 0 bases and J 5 bases, with 8 bases left between them.

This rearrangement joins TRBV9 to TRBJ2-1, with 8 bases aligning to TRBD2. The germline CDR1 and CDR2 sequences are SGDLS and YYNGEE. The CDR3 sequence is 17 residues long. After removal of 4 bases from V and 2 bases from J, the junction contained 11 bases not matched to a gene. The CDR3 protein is CASSSAGTSSPYNEQFF. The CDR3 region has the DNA TGTGCCAGCAGCTCCGCCGGGACTAGTTCCCCCTACAATGAGCAGTTCTTC.

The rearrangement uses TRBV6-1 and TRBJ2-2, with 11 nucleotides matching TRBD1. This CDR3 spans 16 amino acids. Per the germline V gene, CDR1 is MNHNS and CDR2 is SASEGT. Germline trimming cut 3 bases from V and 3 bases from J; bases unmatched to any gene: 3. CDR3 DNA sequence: TGTGCCAGCAGTGATTGGACAGGGGGCGACACCGGGGAGCTGTTTTTT. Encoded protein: CASSDWTGGDTGELFF.